The count of the clone carrying this T cell receptor (beta chain) is one. Germline V CDR1 and CDR2: WSHSY, SAAADI. The germline V and J ends were trimmed by 7 bases and 0 bases, with 12 bases remaining between them. CDR3 length: 14 amino acids. The entry originates in a study of cytomegalovirus exposure and HLA in healthy donors. The PCR was carried out with 60 Vbeta primers and 13 Jbeta primers. In the original processing: It was a later analysis that counted about 80 million unique TCR beta chains, of which roughly 10 million were shared. Produced via immunoSEQ multiplex PCR; TCRdb's table is partial and in-frame only. V, J and clone size are taken as reported in that table, and D and trimming were inferred from the DNA itself. The sample yields 100,000 or so clones, less than 80% seen once.

The origin of this receptor is a man younger than 40 in good health and CMV-seronegative. The sample taken for sequencing was PBMCs. The rearrangement uses TRBV10-2 and TRBJ1-1; weak D call: TRBD1 (5 bases). CDR3 nucleotides: TGCGCCAGCACCCCGGGGGGGGTGAACACTGAAGCTTTCTTT. Translation: CASTPGGVNTEAFF.